Included here is one T cell receptor (beta chain) sequence, with context. What it recognizes is unknown. Sort purity for all populations was recorded as exceeding 98%. This specimen belongs to a study of beta chain features in type 1 diabetes. Study results and limitations: Researchers reported that naive, central memory and Treg TCRB repertoires appeared more similar in patients than in healthy donors.

Sequencing targeted expressed TCRB transcripts, as all isolated RNA had been reverse transcribed. TCRdb keeps only in-frame clones here, not all; method: immunoSEQ multiplex PCR. The profile shows some 410,000 clones, roughly 14% of them singletons. V was cut by 5 bases and J by 16 bases, with 15 bases left in between. The CDR3 runs to 12 residues. Germline loops: CDR1 MNHEY, CDR2 SVGAGI. The gene calls are TRBV6-5 and TRBJ1-6; D perhaps matches TRBD1 (5 bases). The clonotype comes from a man aged 25-45 years in good health. The sequenced sample was naive CD4+ T cells from blood. The CDR3 spells CASSGGPNFLHF. The CDR3 DNA reads TGTGCCAGCAGTGGGGGTCCCAACTTTCTCCACTTT.